This is a list of T cell receptor beta chains from one sample in a study of blood T cell repertoires in COVID-19. TCRdb keeps only in-frame clones here, not all; method: immunoSEQ multiplex PCR. Of a few hundred thousand clones in the sample, around 87% were seen once. The source material was peripheral blood. The receptors were gathered from a woman in her 30s who had recovered from COVID-19. The CDR3 runs from the conserved cysteine through the conserved F or W. The D gene is left open where the match is weak. Only part of the rows carry a size: once, few, many, or a class if the clone is expanded.

v_call: TRBV19
clone_size: .
j_call: TRBJ2-2
cdr3_length: 16
d_call: TRBD1
cdr3_nt: TGTGCCAGTAGTCCTTACCGGGACAGGGTAACCGGGGAGCTGTTTTTT
cdr3_aa: CASSPYRDRVTGELFF

v_call: TRBV4-2
clone_size: .
j_call: TRBJ1-6
cdr3_length: 16
d_call: .
cdr3_nt: TGTGCCAGCAGCCTTTACCCGAGCTCCTATAATTCACCCCTCCACTTT
cdr3_aa: CASSLYPSSYNSPLHF

v_call: TRBV21-1
clone_size: .
j_call: TRBJ2-5
cdr3_length: 17
d_call: .
cdr3_nt: TGTGCCAGCAGCAAGACTAGCGGGGGGGGCTCAATAGAGACCCAGTACTTC
cdr3_aa: CASSKTSGGGSIETQYF

v_call: TRBV19
clone_size: .
j_call: TRBJ2-5
cdr3_length: 14
d_call: .
cdr3_nt: TGTGCCAGTAGTTCGGGTGGTAGCGGAGAGACCCAGTACTTC
cdr3_aa: CASSSGGSGETQYF

v_call: TRBV18
clone_size: once
j_call: TRBJ2-1
cdr3_length: 15
d_call: TRBD1
cdr3_nt: TGTGCCAGCTCATCCACGGACAGGGGGTACAATGAGCAGTTCTTC
cdr3_aa: CASSSTDRGYNEQFF

v_call: TRBV29-1
clone_size: .
j_call: TRBJ2-1
cdr3_length: 14
d_call: .
cdr3_nt: TGCAGCGCGCCAGGGCCGACGTCCTACAATGAGCAGTTCTTC
cdr3_aa: CSAPGPTSYNEQFF

v_call: TRBV7-2
clone_size: once
j_call: TRBJ1-1
cdr3_length: 13
d_call: .
cdr3_nt: TGTGCCAGCAGCTTAGTCCTTTACACTGAAGCTTTCTTT
cdr3_aa: CASSLVLYTEAFF

v_call: TRBV5-4
clone_size: .
j_call: TRBJ1-6
cdr3_length: 16
d_call: TRBD1
cdr3_nt: TGTGCCAGCAGTTACAGGGGGGCCAAGTATAATTCACCCCTCCACTTT
cdr3_aa: CASSYRGAKYNSPLHF

v_call: TRBV18
clone_size: .
j_call: TRBJ2-5
cdr3_length: 13
d_call: TRBD1
cdr3_nt: TGTGCCAGCTCACACAGGGGGCAGGAGACCCAGTACTTC
cdr3_aa: CASSHRGQETQYF

v_call: TRBV19
clone_size: .
j_call: TRBJ1-3
cdr3_length: 14
d_call: TRBD1
cdr3_nt: TGTGCTACCGGACAGGGGGCAAGTGGAAACACCATATATTTT
cdr3_aa: CATGQGASGNTIYF

v_call: TRBV6-5
clone_size: .
j_call: TRBJ2-1
cdr3_length: 13
d_call: .
cdr3_nt: TGTGCCAGCAGTTACTCTAGTGAGAATGAGCAGTTCTTC
cdr3_aa: CASSYSSENEQFF

v_call: TRBV11-2
clone_size: .
j_call: TRBJ2-2
cdr3_length: 15
d_call: .
cdr3_nt: TGTGCCAGCAGCAATTGGGGCAGGGGAACCGGGGAGCTGTTTTTT
cdr3_aa: CASSNWGRGTGELFF

v_call: TRBV28
clone_size: .
j_call: TRBJ2-7
cdr3_length: 13
d_call: .
cdr3_nt: TGTGCCAGCAGTCAAAAGCTAACCTACGAGCAGTACTTC
cdr3_aa: CASSQKLTYEQYF

v_call: TRBV24-1
clone_size: .
j_call: TRBJ2-2
cdr3_length: 15
d_call: .
cdr3_nt: TGTGCCACCAGTGATTCCCTGCCCCAGGCCGGGGAGCTGTTTTTT
cdr3_aa: CATSDSLPQAGELFF

v_call: TRBV19
clone_size: .
j_call: TRBJ1-5
cdr3_length: 15
d_call: TRBD1
cdr3_nt: TGTGCCAGTAGTATAGGACAGGGGGTAGGTCAGCCCCAGCATTTT
cdr3_aa: CASSIGQGVGQPQHF

v_call: TRBV27
clone_size: .
j_call: TRBJ1-1
cdr3_length: 15
d_call: TRBD1
cdr3_nt: TGTGCCAGCAGTTTGACAGGGGGAACGAACACTGAAGCTTTCTTT
cdr3_aa: CASSLTGGTNTEAFF

v_call: TRBV7-2
clone_size: .
j_call: TRBJ1-2
cdr3_length: 15
d_call: .
cdr3_nt: TGTGCCAGCAGCTGGGGCCAAACAACTGGGGATGGCTACACCTTC
cdr3_aa: CASSWGQTTGDGYTF

v_call: TRBV19
clone_size: few
j_call: TRBJ2-3
cdr3_length: 13
d_call: .
cdr3_nt: TGTGCCAGTAGGCTTACTAGCACAGATACGCAGTATTTT
cdr3_aa: CASRLTSTDTQYF

v_call: TRBV4-2
clone_size: .
j_call: TRBJ2-7
cdr3_length: 16
d_call: TRBD2
cdr3_nt: TGTGCCAGCAGCCAAGAGGCTAGCGGGGCTTCCTACGAGCAGTACTTC
cdr3_aa: CASSQEASGASYEQYF

v_call: TRBV5-6
clone_size: .
j_call: TRBJ1-5
cdr3_length: 14
d_call: .
cdr3_nt: TGTGCCAGCAGCTTGGTTGGGGAGTCGGGGCCCCAGCATTTT
cdr3_aa: CASSLVGESGPQHF

v_call: TRBV28
clone_size: few
j_call: TRBJ2-7
cdr3_length: 16
d_call: TRBD2
cdr3_nt: TGTGCCAGCAGTTTGATGATACTAGCGGCGTCCTACGAGCAGTACTTC
cdr3_aa: CASSLMILAASYEQYF

v_call: TRBV3-1/TRBV3-2
clone_size: .
j_call: TRBJ2-3
cdr3_length: 16
d_call: TRBD2
cdr3_nt: TGTGCCAGCAGCCAGGCGGGGGGGCGGGGCACAGATACGCAGTATTTT
cdr3_aa: CASSQAGGRGTDTQYF

v_call: TRBV6-1
clone_size: .
j_call: TRBJ1-2
cdr3_length: 15
d_call: .
cdr3_nt: TGTGCCAGCAGTGATCAGGGAGGGGCGTACTATGGCTACACCTTC
cdr3_aa: CASSDQGGAYYGYTF

v_call: TRBV19
clone_size: few
j_call: TRBJ1-6
cdr3_length: 13
d_call: .
cdr3_nt: TGTGCCAGTAGTAATCAGGCAAACTCACCCCTCCACTTT
cdr3_aa: CASSNQANSPLHF

v_call: TRBV7-2
clone_size: .
j_call: TRBJ2-1
cdr3_length: 16
d_call: TRBD2
cdr3_nt: TGTGCCAGCAGCGCCCGACTAGCTAGCTCCTACAATGAGCAGTTCTTC
cdr3_aa: CASSARLASSYNEQFF

v_call: TRBV19
clone_size: .
j_call: TRBJ2-2
cdr3_length: 14
d_call: .
cdr3_nt: TGTGCCAGTAGTACAGGGAGGAAAACGGGGGAGCTGTTTTTT
cdr3_aa: CASSTGRKTGELFF

v_call: TRBV19
clone_size: .
j_call: TRBJ2-1
cdr3_length: 15
d_call: TRBD2
cdr3_nt: TGTGCCAGTAGTGGGAGCGGGAGCTCCTACAATGAGCAGTTCTTC
cdr3_aa: CASSGSGSSYNEQFF

v_call: TRBV7-9
clone_size: .
j_call: TRBJ2-6
cdr3_length: 14
d_call: .
cdr3_nt: TGTGCCAGCAACGGGGACTCTGGGGCCAACGTCCTGACTTTC
cdr3_aa: CASNGDSGANVLTF

v_call: TRBV7-8
clone_size: few
j_call: TRBJ2-1
cdr3_length: 18
d_call: TRBD2
cdr3_nt: TGTGCCAGCAGCCCCCCCCTTCGACTAGCGGGGACCCGGAATGAGCAGTTCTTC
cdr3_aa: CASSPPLRLAGTRNEQFF

v_call: TRBV19
clone_size: .
j_call: TRBJ1-1
cdr3_length: 13
d_call: .
cdr3_nt: TGTGCCAGTAGTATGGGCTCGGCAGTTGAAGCTTTCTTT
cdr3_aa: CASSMGSAVEAFF

v_call: TRBV4-1
clone_size: .
j_call: TRBJ2-7
cdr3_length: 15
d_call: TRBD2
cdr3_nt: TGCGCCAGCAGCCCGGGACTAGCGGGAGGGGAGGAGCAGTACTTC
cdr3_aa: CASSPGLAGGEEQYF

v_call: TRBV7-9
clone_size: .
j_call: TRBJ2-7
cdr3_length: 14
d_call: TRBD2
cdr3_nt: TGTGCCAGCAGCACGACTAGCGTCACCTACGAGCAGTACTTC
cdr3_aa: CASSTTSVTYEQYF

v_call: TRBV15
clone_size: .
j_call: TRBJ1-2
cdr3_length: 15
d_call: .
cdr3_nt: TGTGCCACCAGCAGAGATCGCTCCGGGTCCTATGGCTACACCTTC
cdr3_aa: CATSRDRSGSYGYTF

v_call: TRBV28
clone_size: .
j_call: TRBJ2-3
cdr3_length: 21
d_call: TRBD2
cdr3_nt: TGTGCCAGCAGTTTGGGAAACTTGGGCGGGAGGGCCGTGATAGAGACAGATACGCAGTATTTT
cdr3_aa: CASSLGNLGGRAVIETDTQYF

v_call: TRBV5-4
clone_size: .
j_call: TRBJ1-1
cdr3_length: 14
d_call: .
cdr3_nt: TGTGCCAGCAGCTTGCAGGGTTATATCACTGAAGCTTTCTTT
cdr3_aa: CASSLQGYITEAFF

v_call: TRBV19
clone_size: .
j_call: TRBJ2-3
cdr3_length: 19
d_call: TRBD2
cdr3_nt: TGTGCCAGTAGTATAGACTGGACTAGCGGGGGCCCTATCGGAGATACGCAGTATTTT
cdr3_aa: CASSIDWTSGGPIGDTQYF

v_call: TRBV30
clone_size: .
j_call: TRBJ1-2
cdr3_length: 14
d_call: TRBD1
cdr3_nt: TGTGCCTGGAGCTCCGGGACAGGGGACTATGGCTACACCTTC
cdr3_aa: CAWSSGTGDYGYTF

v_call: TRBV7-8
clone_size: few
j_call: TRBJ2-7
cdr3_length: 13
d_call: .
cdr3_nt: TGTGCCAGCAGCTTAGCGCCTACCTACGAGCAGTACTTC
cdr3_aa: CASSLAPTYEQYF

v_call: TRBV4-1
clone_size: once
j_call: TRBJ2-5
cdr3_length: 15
d_call: TRBD1
cdr3_nt: TGCGCCAGCAGCCAAACTCCGGGACAGCCCCCGACCCAGTACTTC
cdr3_aa: CASSQTPGQPPTQYF

v_call: TRBV20-1
clone_size: .
j_call: TRBJ2-1
cdr3_length: 14
d_call: TRBD2
cdr3_nt: TGCAGTGCTAGTAGAGCGGGAGGTGGCAATGAGCAGTTCTTC
cdr3_aa: CSASRAGGGNEQFF

v_call: TRBV15
clone_size: .
j_call: TRBJ1-1
cdr3_length: 15
d_call: .
cdr3_nt: TGTGCCACCAGCAGAGATTACGGGGGTACGGCTGAAGCTTTCTTT
cdr3_aa: CATSRDYGGTAEAFF

v_call: TRBV10-3
clone_size: .
j_call: TRBJ2-5
cdr3_length: 18
d_call: TRBD2
cdr3_nt: TGTGCCATCAGTGAGGCAGCCGGACTAGCGGGGGGCCAAGAGACCCAGTACTTC
cdr3_aa: CAISEAAGLAGGQETQYF

v_call: TRBV27
clone_size: .
j_call: TRBJ2-7
cdr3_length: 12
d_call: .
cdr3_nt: TGTGCCAGCAGCCCTCGGGTGGGCGAGCAGTACTTC
cdr3_aa: CASSPRVGEQYF

v_call: TRBV9
clone_size: .
j_call: TRBJ2-5
cdr3_length: 16
d_call: TRBD2
cdr3_nt: TGTGCCAGCAGCGTCACGGCGGGAGGGACACAAGAGACCCAGTACTTC
cdr3_aa: CASSVTAGGTQETQYF

v_call: TRBV5-6
clone_size: .
j_call: TRBJ2-7
cdr3_length: 14
d_call: .
cdr3_nt: TGTGCCAGCAGCCCTGAAGCTTCCACCTACGAGCAGTACTTC
cdr3_aa: CASSPEASTYEQYF

v_call: TRBV4-1
clone_size: .
j_call: TRBJ1-4
cdr3_length: 15
d_call: .
cdr3_nt: TGCGCCAGCAGCCAAATTGGGGGGACTAATGAAAAACTGTTTTTT
cdr3_aa: CASSQIGGTNEKLFF

v_call: TRBV12-3/TRBV12-4
clone_size: few
j_call: TRBJ2-7
cdr3_length: 13
d_call: .
cdr3_nt: TGTGCCAGCAGTCTAGACAGCCTCTACGAGCAGTACTTC
cdr3_aa: CASSLDSLYEQYF

v_call: TRBV6-5
clone_size: .
j_call: TRBJ1-1
cdr3_length: 13
d_call: .
cdr3_nt: TGTGCCAGCAGGGCAGGCGTGAACACTGAAGCTTTCTTT
cdr3_aa: CASRAGVNTEAFF

v_call: TRBV2
clone_size: .
j_call: TRBJ1-1
cdr3_length: 14
d_call: TRBD1
cdr3_nt: TGTGCCAGCAGTAAGGACAGGGCTGGGACTGAAGCTTTCTTT
cdr3_aa: CASSKDRAGTEAFF

v_call: TRBV27
clone_size: .
j_call: TRBJ1-6
cdr3_length: 14
d_call: .
cdr3_nt: TGTGCCAGCAGTTTCTCAGGGTACAATTCACCCCTCCACTTT
cdr3_aa: CASSFSGYNSPLHF

v_call: TRBV9
clone_size: few
j_call: TRBJ2-3
cdr3_length: 12
d_call: .
cdr3_nt: TGTGCCAGCAGCGCTAGTTCGACTACGCAGTATTTT
cdr3_aa: CASSASSTTQYF

v_call: TRBV19
clone_size: .
j_call: TRBJ1-1
cdr3_length: 16
d_call: .
cdr3_nt: TGTGCCAGTAGATCAACCAGGGGCAGGAGGAACACTGAAGCTTTCTTT
cdr3_aa: CASRSTRGRRNTEAFF

v_call: TRBV29-1
clone_size: .
j_call: TRBJ2-7
cdr3_length: 14
d_call: .
cdr3_nt: TGCAGCGTTGTACAGGGAAGACGCTCCTACGAGCAGTACTTC
cdr3_aa: CSVVQGRRSYEQYF

v_call: TRBV20-1
clone_size: .
j_call: TRBJ2-7
cdr3_length: 18
d_call: TRBD2
cdr3_nt: TGCAGTGCTAGTTCATCGACTAGCGGAACGAGAGACCCCTACGAGCAGTACTTC
cdr3_aa: CSASSSTSGTRDPYEQYF

v_call: TRBV4-1
clone_size: once
j_call: TRBJ2-1
cdr3_length: 16
d_call: TRBD2
cdr3_nt: TGCGCCAGCAGCCAAGGGAGACTAGCGGGAGGTCGGGAGCAGTTCTTC
cdr3_aa: CASSQGRLAGGREQFF

v_call: TRBV12-5
clone_size: .
j_call: TRBJ1-1
cdr3_length: 14
d_call: TRBD1
cdr3_nt: TGTGCTAGTGGTATTGGACAGGGGACAACTGAAGCTTTCTTT
cdr3_aa: CASGIGQGTTEAFF

v_call: TRBV30
clone_size: once
j_call: TRBJ1-1
cdr3_length: 14
d_call: TRBD1
cdr3_nt: TGTGCCTGGAGTGTGGGGACAGTGGGCACTGAAGCTTTCTTT
cdr3_aa: CAWSVGTVGTEAFF